Listed below are T cell receptor beta chains from one sample, sequenced in a study of early T cells in non-severe SARS-CoV-2 infection. TCRdb called the 5' RACE reads again in MiXCR, with one record for every CDR3 protein. The table has about 81,000 distinct CDR3 sequences, 14% to 15% seen once. Input material: whole blood. These receptors were obtained from an adult who was a healthcare worker with PCR-confirmed SARS-CoV-2 infection or an uninfected control (not recorded which). Each CDR3 is given with its conserved first and last residue.

cdr3_length j_call v_call cdr3_aa
16 TRBJ1-6 TRBV7-6 CASSSRTGRPDSPLHF
11 TRBJ2-3 TRBV20-1 CSARTPDTQYF
15 TRBJ2-7 TRBV12-3/TRBV12-4 CASSLRLAGNYEQYF
13 TRBJ2-3 TRBV27 CASSLSNRDTQYF
12 TRBJ2-7 TRBV2 CASSASYHEQYF
13 TRBJ1-6 TRBV6-2/TRBV6-3 CASSDGFIAPLHF
11 TRBJ2-1 TRBV6-1 CASRFLNEQFF
16 TRBJ1-1 TRBV5-1 CASSLRTGHQNTEAFF
14 TRBJ1-6 TRBV6-2/TRBV6-3 CASSPDRRRSPLHF
14 TRBJ1-5 TRBV20-1 CSAEGRGLNQPQHF
14 TRBJ2-7 TRBV5-1 CASSRNRGSGEQYF
16 TRBJ2-7 TRBV28 CASSLQTDSVRYEQYF
14 TRBJ2-1 TRBV6-1 CASMTFRGRNEQFF
15 TRBJ2-3 TRBV25-1 CASSALTGGADTQYF
14 TRBJ2-3 TRBV12-3/TRBV12-4 CASSLMLGSDTQYF
15 TRBJ1-1 TRBV4-2 CASSQKDRGFTEAFF
15 TRBJ2-3 TRBV9 CASRATGGRTDTQYF
11 TRBJ2-5 TRBV19 CASKGGETQYF
13 TRBJ2-5 TRBV5-6 CASSFARRETQYF